Listed below are T cell receptor beta chains from one sample, sequenced in a study of T-cell reconstitution after alpha-beta-depleted transplantation in children. One entry per CDR3 protein, called by TCRdb with MiXCR from the PCR reads. The table records around 240,000 distinct CDR3 sequences, roughly 7.7% of them present only once. This material consisted of PBMCs, mostly from graft donor cells, taken 180 days after TCRalphabeta/CD19-depleted stem cell transplant. The receptor source for this set is a male patient between 5 and 17 years old who had a stem cell transplant for acute lymphoblastic leukemia, so the T cells may come from the graft donor. Both conserved end residues are trimmed from each CDR3. D genes are given only for firm matches.

TRBD2,TRBV11-2,TRBJ2-5,ASSLMGGYQETQY
-,TRBV29-1,TRBJ2-1,SVEDEEQDAQF
-,TRBV4-2,TRBJ2-1,ASSQERGRGLYNEQF
-,TRBV7-3,TRBJ1-2,ASGGGEDGYT
-,TRBV7-9,TRBJ2-2,ASSLVVGQASGELF
-,TRBV28,TRBJ2-7,ASSRGSYEQY
-,TRBV20-1,TRBJ1-5,SAIDIRGGARQPQR
-,TRBV7-2,TRBJ1-5,ASSARGSYSNQPQH
TRBD1,TRBV5-1,TRBJ1-2,ASSSGQGKANCGYT
-,TRBV7-2,TRBJ2-5,ASSLARETQY
-,TRBV7-9,TRBJ2-3,ASGLQGSGDTQY
-,TRBV25-1,TRBJ2-7,ASSEYGGLTEQY
TRBD1,TRBV28,TRBJ1-6,ASSPGQVANNSPLH
-,TRBV7-9,TRBJ1-3,ASSPSIGNTIY
-,TRBV6-5,TRBJ2-2,ATLGRNTGELF
TRBD2,TRBV6-2/TRBV6-3,TRBJ2-5,VSNPTSGRKETQY
-,TRBV6-2/TRBV6-3,TRBJ1-1,ASRRGGERTEAF
TRBD1,TRBV6-5,TRBJ1-2,ASSLTGVNYGYT
TRBD1,TRBV5-1,TRBJ2-7,ASSWENDRGPTYEQY
-,TRBV10-2,TRBJ2-7,ASSEMASSYEQY
-,TRBV28,TRBJ1-2,ASSLGEGDGYT
-,TRBV3-1,TRBJ1-5,ASSQAPGGGGQPQH
-,TRBV7-2,TRBJ2-3,ASSLVGGVSTDTQY
TRBD1,TRBV5-8,TRBJ1-2,ASSFYDRGTYT
-,TRBV28,TRBJ1-5,ASSEYGGQLNQPQH
TRBD1,TRBV28,TRBJ2-5,ASRYRGRETQY
-,TRBV29-1,TRBJ2-5,SVEDLLPGPVETQY
TRBD2,TRBV2,TRBJ2-3,ASSVLAGGTDTQY
-,TRBV11-2,TRBJ1-1,ASSGQRNTEAF
-,TRBV24-1,TRBJ2-5,ATSDFGGGERETQY
-,TRBV7-6,TRBJ2-7,ASSLAYSGEQY
-,TRBV4-2,TRBJ2-5,ASSQDRRRVEDQETQY
-,TRBV20-1,TRBJ2-7,SAPGQSFYEQY
TRBD1,TRBV12-3/TRBV12-4,TRBJ2-7,ASSPGTVAYEQY
TRBD1,TRBV7-3,TRBJ2-7,ASSPPGGRNEQY
-,TRBV4-1,TRBJ1-3,ASSQQGFRDTIY
-,TRBV21-1,TRBJ1-6,ASSEGGAFGDSPLH
-,TRBV15,TRBJ1-4,ATSRDLPGRFEKLF
-,TRBV5-1,TRBJ2-5,ASSWAGGLLGETQY
-,TRBV9,TRBJ1-2,ASSVGGSYT
-,TRBV12-3/TRBV12-4,TRBJ2-7,ASSFDRPPYEQY